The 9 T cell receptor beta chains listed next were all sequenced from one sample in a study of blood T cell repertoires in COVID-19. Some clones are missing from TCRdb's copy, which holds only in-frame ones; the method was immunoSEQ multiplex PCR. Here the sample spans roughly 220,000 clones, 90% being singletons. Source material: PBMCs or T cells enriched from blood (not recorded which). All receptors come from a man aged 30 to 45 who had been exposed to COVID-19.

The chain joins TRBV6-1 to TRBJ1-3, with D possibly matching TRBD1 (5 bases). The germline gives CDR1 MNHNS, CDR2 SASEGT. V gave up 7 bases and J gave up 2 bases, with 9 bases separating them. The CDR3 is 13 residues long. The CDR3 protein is CASTETAGNTIYF. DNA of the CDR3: TGTGCCAGCACTGAGACAGCTGGAAACACCATATATTTT.

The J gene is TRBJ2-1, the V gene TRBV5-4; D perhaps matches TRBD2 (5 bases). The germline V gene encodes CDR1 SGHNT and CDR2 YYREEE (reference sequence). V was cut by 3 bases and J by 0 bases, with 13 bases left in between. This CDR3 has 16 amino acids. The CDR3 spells CASSWRPGISYNEQFF. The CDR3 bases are TGTGCCAGCAGCTGGAGGCCTGGCATCTCCTACAATGAGCAGTTCTTC. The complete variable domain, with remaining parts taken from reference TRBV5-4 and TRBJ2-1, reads ETGVTQSPTHLIKTRGQQVTLRCSSQSGHNTVSWYQQALGQGPQFIFQYYREEENGRGNFPPRFSGLQFPNYSSELNVNALELDDSALYLCASSWRPGISYNEQFFGPGTRLTVL.

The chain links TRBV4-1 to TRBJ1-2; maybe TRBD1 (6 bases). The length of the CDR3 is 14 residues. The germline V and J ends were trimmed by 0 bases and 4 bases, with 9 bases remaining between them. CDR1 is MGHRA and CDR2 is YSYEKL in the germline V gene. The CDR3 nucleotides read TGCGCCAGCAGCCAAGAACAGGGTCCCTATGGCTACACCTTC. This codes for CASSQEQGPYGYTF.

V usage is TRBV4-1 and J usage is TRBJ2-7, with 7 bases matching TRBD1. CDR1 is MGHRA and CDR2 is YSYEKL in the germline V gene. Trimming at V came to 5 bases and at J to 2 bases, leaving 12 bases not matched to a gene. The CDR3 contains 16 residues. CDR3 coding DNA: TGCGCCAGCAGCTCCCCTACCGTAGGACAGGCCTACGAGCAGTACTTC. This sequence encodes CASSSPTVGQAYEQYF.

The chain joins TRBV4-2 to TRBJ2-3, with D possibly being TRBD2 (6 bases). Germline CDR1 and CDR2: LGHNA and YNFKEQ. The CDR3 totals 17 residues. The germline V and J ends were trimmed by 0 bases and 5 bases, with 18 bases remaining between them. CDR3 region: CASSQEARNGGLDTQYF. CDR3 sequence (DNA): TGTGCCAGCAGCCAAGAGGCAAGGAACGGGGGATTAGATACGCAGTATTTT.

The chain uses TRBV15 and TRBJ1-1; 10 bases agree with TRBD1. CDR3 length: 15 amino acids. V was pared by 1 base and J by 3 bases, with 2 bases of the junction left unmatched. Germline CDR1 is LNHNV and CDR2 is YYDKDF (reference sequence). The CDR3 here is CATSRGQGADTEAFF. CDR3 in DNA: TGTGCCACCAGCAGAGGACAGGGGGCCGACACTGAAGCTTTCTTT.

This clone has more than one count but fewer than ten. The CDR3 DNA follows: TGTGCCAGCAGCCAGGATTGGGTTAGGGGAGGTGGCTACACCTTC. Residues: CASSQDWVRGGGYTF. The chain has TRBV4-2 and TRBJ1-2; TRBD1 might be the D (5 bases). The germline V gene encodes CDR1 LGHNA and CDR2 YNFKEQ. The length of the CDR3 is 15 residues. V dropped 3 bases and J dropped 7 bases, with 18 bases sitting between them.

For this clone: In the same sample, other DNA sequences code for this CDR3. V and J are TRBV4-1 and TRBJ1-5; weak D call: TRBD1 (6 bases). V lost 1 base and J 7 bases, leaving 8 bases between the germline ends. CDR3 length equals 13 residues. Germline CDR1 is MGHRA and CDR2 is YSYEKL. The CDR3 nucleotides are TGCGCCAGCAGCCAAGCAGGGGACCAGCCCCAGCATTTT. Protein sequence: CASSQAGDQPQHF.

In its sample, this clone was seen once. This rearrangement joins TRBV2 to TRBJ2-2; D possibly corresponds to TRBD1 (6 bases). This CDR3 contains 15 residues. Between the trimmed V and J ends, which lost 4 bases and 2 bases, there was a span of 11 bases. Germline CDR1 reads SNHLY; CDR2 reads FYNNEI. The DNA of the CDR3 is TGTGCCAGCAGTGGCGACAGGACAAACACCGGGGAGCTGTTTTTT. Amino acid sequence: CASSGDRTNTGELFF.